The clone carrying this T cell receptor beta chain was counted ten times or more. These data originate in a study of CD8+CD57+ T cells in acquired aplastic anemia. CDR1 and CDR2 from the germline V gene are LNHDA and SQIVND (reference sequence). The CDR3 spans 18 residues. V trimming: 1 base; J trimming: 5 bases; junction bases outside the gene matches: 14. Profiling of TCR beta VDJ combinations and CDR3 sequences used genomic DNA as template. TCRdb called the reads again in MiXCR, with one record for every CDR3 protein. The sample has about 160,000 distinct CDR3 sequences; around 40% are singletons. This chain links TRBV19 with TRBJ1-5, with 7 bases that match TRBD1. The sample consisted of sorted CD4+, CD8+, or CD8+CD57+ T cells (not recorded which) from PBMCs. The TCR sequence derives from a human donor in good health. The chain's CDR3 is CASSIALGTARRDQPQHF. The CDR3 DNA reads TGTGCCAGTAGTATAGCCCTGGGGACAGCGAGAAGGGATCAGCCCCAGCATTTT.